This TCR beta chain was recovered during a study of read filtering for tumor transcriptome and immune sequencing. Across the study: Patients were approximately 17 male and 11 to 15 female, mean age 65.9 years, range roughly 47 to 85.

Bone marrow was sampled from every patient at the time of active disease. This library used roughly 400 ng RNA and molecular barcoded adaptors spanning alpha/delta and beta/gamma chains. MiXCR, applied by TCRdb to the reads, yields one record per CDR3 protein. This table has over 45,000 distinct CDR3 sequences, 20% appearing once. Germline values: CDR1 LGHDT, CDR2 YNNKEL (reference sequence). CDR3 length: 14 amino acids. The V and J ends lost 1 base and 3 bases respectively, with 9 bases between them. The rearrangement uses TRBV3-1 and TRBJ1-1, with no clear D. This sequence was found in a donor aged 40 or over with multiple myeloma. The sequencing input was a population of CD138-negative cells sorted from bone marrow. The CDR3 sequence: CASSQGVSYTEAFF. The CDR3 region has the DNA TGTGCCAGCAGCCAAGGAGTCAGCTACACTGAAGCTTTCTTT. Full variable domain (outside the CDR3, taken from reference TRBV3-1 and TRBJ1-1): DTAVSQTPKYLVTQMGNDKSIKCEQNLGHDTMYWYKQDSKKFLKIMFSYNNKELIINETVPNRFSPKSPDKAHLNLHINSLELGDSAVYFCASSQGVSYTEAFFGQGTRLTVV.